This is a list of T cell receptor beta chains from one sample in a study of T cell responses to AZD1222 COVID-19 vaccine. Assay used: immunoSEQ multiplex PCR; TCRdb lists only in-frame clones, some missing. Here the sample spans some 100,000 clones, roughly 87% being singletons. The source was peripheral blood, collected on day 0 of AZD1222 vaccination. The receptors originated from an adult in good health. CDR3s include the opening cysteine and the closing phenylalanine or tryptophan. D genes are given only for firm matches. Clone size is shown for a subset of rows, as once, few, many or a class of expanded clone.

CDR3 DNA: TGTGCCAGCTCACCAAGGAGCGCGGCGGCCATTTCGAAGAACACTGAAGCTTTCTTT; CDR3 protein: CASSPRSAAAISKNTEAFF; D gene: -; V gene: TRBV18; J gene: TRBJ1-1; clone size: -
CDR3 DNA: TGTGCCAGCACCCAACATCAGGGGACTGAAGCTTTCTTT; CDR3 protein: CASTQHQGTEAFF; D gene: -; V gene: TRBV6-5; J gene: TRBJ1-1; clone size: -
CDR3 DNA: TGTGCCAGTAGTCACAGGGTTGGCTTCTATGGCTACACCTTC; CDR3 protein: CASSHRVGFYGYTF; D gene: -; V gene: TRBV19; J gene: TRBJ1-2; clone size: -
CDR3 DNA: TGTGCCAGCAGCTCCTGGGAGTACGAGCAGTACTTC; CDR3 protein: CASSSWEYEQYF; D gene: -; V gene: TRBV7-9; J gene: TRBJ2-7; clone size: -
CDR3 DNA: TGTGCCAGCAGGCAGGGGGCCCTAGAGCAGTACTTC; CDR3 protein: CASRQGALEQYF; D gene: TRBD1; V gene: TRBV12-3/TRBV12-4; J gene: TRBJ2-7; clone size: -
CDR3 DNA: TGTGCCAGCAGTTTGGGGAGGTTCTACGAGCAGTACTTC; CDR3 protein: CASSLGRFYEQYF; D gene: -; V gene: TRBV12-3/TRBV12-4; J gene: TRBJ2-7; clone size: -
CDR3 DNA: TGCGCCAGCAGCCAAGCACTAGCGGGAGCGGCAGATACGCAGTATTTT; CDR3 protein: CASSQALAGAADTQYF; D gene: TRBD2; V gene: TRBV4-1; J gene: TRBJ2-3; clone size: few
CDR3 DNA: TGTGCCAGCTCACAGGGCGGGAGTAGGTACAATGAGCAGTTCTTC; CDR3 protein: CASSQGGSRYNEQFF; D gene: -; V gene: TRBV7-8; J gene: TRBJ2-1; clone size: once
CDR3 DNA: TGTGCCAGTAATGCCGGGACAGCGTCCTACGAGCAGTACTTC; CDR3 protein: CASNAGTASYEQYF; D gene: TRBD1; V gene: TRBV19; J gene: TRBJ2-7; clone size: -
CDR3 DNA: TGTGCCAGTAGTGACGGCAGAGACAGCACAGATACGCAGTATTTT; CDR3 protein: CASSDGRDSTDTQYF; D gene: -; V gene: TRBV19; J gene: TRBJ2-3; clone size: -
CDR3 DNA: TGCGCCAGCAGTGAGTCCGGAGACCCCCGGGAGCTGTTTTTT; CDR3 protein: CASSESGDPRELFF; D gene: -; V gene: TRBV10-2; J gene: TRBJ2-2; clone size: -
CDR3 DNA: TGTGCCAGCAGCTTAGGTTCCGGGACAGGGGTGTACGAGCAGTACTTC; CDR3 protein: CASSLGSGTGVYEQYF; D gene: TRBD1; V gene: TRBV7-2; J gene: TRBJ2-7; clone size: -
CDR3 DNA: TGTGCCAGTGTCGCCGGGACAGGGGGATCGACGAACACTGAAGCTTTCTTT; CDR3 protein: CASVAGTGGSTNTEAFF; D gene: TRBD1; V gene: TRBV19; J gene: TRBJ1-1; clone size: -
CDR3 DNA: TGTGCCAGCAGCTTAGCGTCGAGTGGCTCTGGAAACACCATATATTTT; CDR3 protein: CASSLASSGSGNTIYF; D gene: -; V gene: TRBV11-2; J gene: TRBJ1-3; clone size: -
CDR3 DNA: TGTGCCAGCAGTGAGGGAACGACAGGTGGACAAGAGACCCAGTACTTC; CDR3 protein: CASSEGTTGGQETQYF; D gene: -; V gene: TRBV6-1; J gene: TRBJ2-5; clone size: -
CDR3 DNA: TGTGCCAGTAGTATTCTAGGGTGGGTATACAATGAGCAGTTCTTC; CDR3 protein: CASSILGWVYNEQFF; D gene: -; V gene: TRBV19; J gene: TRBJ2-1; clone size: -
CDR3 DNA: TGTGCCAGTAGTAAGATTGGACAGGGTGTTTCGGAGAATGAAAAACTGTTTTTT; CDR3 protein: CASSKIGQGVSENEKLFF; D gene: TRBD1; V gene: TRBV19; J gene: TRBJ1-4; clone size: -
CDR3 DNA: TGTGCCTGGAGTTCCGGGACAGGGCCAGGTCAGCCCCAGCATTTT; CDR3 protein: CAWSSGTGPGQPQHF; D gene: TRBD1; V gene: TRBV30; J gene: TRBJ1-5; clone size: -
CDR3 DNA: TGTGCCAGCAGGTCGGGACAGGGGAACACCGGGGAGCTGTTTTTT; CDR3 protein: CASRSGQGNTGELFF; D gene: TRBD1; V gene: TRBV7-9; J gene: TRBJ2-2; clone size: -
CDR3 DNA: TGTGCCACCAGCAGAGATATCGTGACGGGAGTTGATACGCAGTATTTT; CDR3 protein: CATSRDIVTGVDTQYF; D gene: -; V gene: TRBV15; J gene: TRBJ2-3; clone size: once
CDR3 DNA: TGCGCCAGCAGCTTCAGGGCTAGCGGGGAAACCTCCTACGAGCAGTACTTC; CDR3 protein: CASSFRASGETSYEQYF; D gene: TRBD2; V gene: TRBV5-1; J gene: TRBJ2-7; clone size: -
CDR3 DNA: TGCGCCAGCAGCCCCGACATTACAGGGTATCGGGAGACCCAGTACTTC; CDR3 protein: CASSPDITGYRETQYF; D gene: -; V gene: TRBV5-1; J gene: TRBJ2-5; clone size: -
CDR3 DNA: TGTGCCACCGATGGACAGGGGCCCACTGAAGCTTTCTTT; CDR3 protein: CATDGQGPTEAFF; D gene: TRBD1; V gene: TRBV28; J gene: TRBJ1-1; clone size: -
CDR3 DNA: TGTGCCAGCAGGTTGACTAGCGGGCCCAACACCGGGGAGCTGTTTTTT; CDR3 protein: CASRLTSGPNTGELFF; D gene: TRBD2; V gene: TRBV19; J gene: TRBJ2-2; clone size: -
CDR3 DNA: TGTGCCAGCAGTTTATCTCCCCTCTCAGGAGGCTACACCTTC; CDR3 protein: CASSLSPLSGGYTF; D gene: -; V gene: TRBV28; J gene: TRBJ1-2; clone size: -
CDR3 DNA: TGCAGCGTTGGTTCCGGGTTGGCCACTGAAGCTTTCTTT; CDR3 protein: CSVGSGLATEAFF; D gene: -; V gene: TRBV29-1; J gene: TRBJ1-1; clone size: -
CDR3 DNA: TGTGCCAGCCAAAGGGGATTCTACGAGCAGTACTTC; CDR3 protein: CASQRGFYEQYF; D gene: -; V gene: TRBV12-3/TRBV12-4; J gene: TRBJ2-7; clone size: few
CDR3 DNA: TGTGCCAGCAGCGTAGGACTTCCAGGGAATCAGCCCCAGCATTTT; CDR3 protein: CASSVGLPGNQPQHF; D gene: -; V gene: TRBV9; J gene: TRBJ1-5; clone size: -
CDR3 DNA: TGTGCCAGCAGCCCGGGGACAGTATCCACCTATGGCTACACCTTC; CDR3 protein: CASSPGTVSTYGYTF; D gene: TRBD1; V gene: TRBV11-2; J gene: TRBJ1-2; clone size: -
CDR3 DNA: TGTGCCATCAGTGCCGACAGAAGTAATGAAAAACTGTTTTTT; CDR3 protein: CAISADRSNEKLFF; D gene: -; V gene: TRBV10-3; J gene: TRBJ1-4; clone size: -
CDR3 DNA: TGTGCCAGTACCAACCCTCGCGGGGGGCAAGGAAACACCATATATTTT; CDR3 protein: CASTNPRGGQGNTIYF; D gene: -; V gene: TRBV19; J gene: TRBJ1-3; clone size: -
CDR3 DNA: TGTGCCATCGTCGCGGACGTTGGAAACACCATATATTTT; CDR3 protein: CAIVADVGNTIYF; D gene: -; V gene: TRBV6-5; J gene: TRBJ1-3; clone size: -
CDR3 DNA: TGTGCCAGCAGTGATCCCCCAGACAATGAAGCTTTCTTT; CDR3 protein: CASSDPPDNEAFF; D gene: -; V gene: TRBV25-1; J gene: TRBJ1-1; clone size: -
CDR3 DNA: TGTGCCAGCAGTTCCTCGTGGGGGGTTAATGAAAAACTGTTTTTT; CDR3 protein: CASSSSWGVNEKLFF; D gene: -; V gene: TRBV27; J gene: TRBJ1-4; clone size: -
CDR3 DNA: TGTGCCACCAGTGGGGGATCCTACAATGAGCAGTTCTTC; CDR3 protein: CATSGGSYNEQFF; D gene: -; V gene: TRBV24-1; J gene: TRBJ2-1; clone size: -
CDR3 DNA: TGTGCCAGCAGTGAATGGACAGGGGGTGGCTATGGCTACACCTTC; CDR3 protein: CASSEWTGGGYGYTF; D gene: TRBD1; V gene: TRBV6-1; J gene: TRBJ1-2; clone size: -
CDR3 DNA: TGTGCCAGCAGCCCTACAGGGTTCGGAAACACCATATATTTT; CDR3 protein: CASSPTGFGNTIYF; D gene: -; V gene: TRBV27; J gene: TRBJ1-3; clone size: -
CDR3 DNA: TGCGCCAGCAGTGACCGACAGGGGGCAGCGTCACCCCTCCACTTT; CDR3 protein: CASSDRQGAASPLHF; D gene: TRBD1; V gene: TRBV10-2; J gene: TRBJ1-6; clone size: -
CDR3 DNA: TGTGCCAGCAGCTTACGAGCGGGAGGGACAACTAGCACAGATACGCAGTATTTT; CDR3 protein: CASSLRAGGTTSTDTQYF; D gene: TRBD2; V gene: TRBV7-6; J gene: TRBJ2-3; clone size: -
CDR3 DNA: TGTGCCAGCAGCCTTGGCGTACGACTAGCGGGCCACAATGAGCAGTTCTTC; CDR3 protein: CASSLGVRLAGHNEQFF; D gene: TRBD2; V gene: TRBV3-1/TRBV3-2; J gene: TRBJ2-1; clone size: -
CDR3 DNA: TGTGCCAGCGTTCGGGGGAACTCTGGAAACACCATATATTTT; CDR3 protein: CASVRGNSGNTIYF; D gene: -; V gene: TRBV28; J gene: TRBJ1-3; clone size: -
CDR3 DNA: TGTGCCAGCAGCCCAGGACGGTTTCAACGTTCGAGCAATCAGCCCCAGCATTTT; CDR3 protein: CASSPGRFQRSSNQPQHF; D gene: -; V gene: TRBV3-1/TRBV3-2; J gene: TRBJ1-5; clone size: -
CDR3 DNA: TGTGCCAGCAGCTTGCCCGGACAGTTAGCTAACTATGGCTACACCTTC; CDR3 protein: CASSLPGQLANYGYTF; D gene: -; V gene: TRBV11-2; J gene: TRBJ1-2; clone size: -
CDR3 DNA: TGTGCCTGGAGTCCAACCGGGACAGGGGGCACAAAACTGTTTTTT; CDR3 protein: CAWSPTGTGGTKLFF; D gene: TRBD1; V gene: TRBV30; J gene: TRBJ1-4; clone size: -
CDR3 DNA: TGTGCCAGCAGTCAGCAGGGGGACACTGAAGCTTTCTTT; CDR3 protein: CASSQQGDTEAFF; D gene: TRBD1; V gene: TRBV6-5; J gene: TRBJ1-1; clone size: -
CDR3 DNA: TGTGCCAGCCAAACCCGGGACGGTGGAAACACCATATATTTT; CDR3 protein: CASQTRDGGNTIYF; D gene: -; V gene: TRBV7-9; J gene: TRBJ1-3; clone size: -
CDR3 DNA: TGCGCCAGCAGTGAGTTAGCGGGAGGTGTTGCAGATACGCAGTATTTT; CDR3 protein: CASSELAGGVADTQYF; D gene: TRBD2; V gene: TRBV10-1; J gene: TRBJ2-3; clone size: -
CDR3 DNA: TGTGCCACGTCATTTGACTCAGACAATGAGCAGTTCTTC; CDR3 protein: CATSFDSDNEQFF; D gene: -; V gene: TRBV10-3; J gene: TRBJ2-1; clone size: -
CDR3 DNA: TGCGCCAGCAGCTCCAACGACAGGTTTTATGGCTACACCTTC; CDR3 protein: CASSSNDRFYGYTF; D gene: -; V gene: TRBV5-1; J gene: TRBJ1-2; clone size: -
CDR3 DNA: TGTGCCAGCAGTGAAGAAATGAGCTCCTATAATTCACCCCTCCACTTT; CDR3 protein: CASSEEMSSYNSPLHF; D gene: -; V gene: TRBV6-1; J gene: TRBJ1-6; clone size: -
CDR3 DNA: TGTGCCAGCAGCTTGGAGCTAGCGGGAGGTAGGGAGACCCAGTACTTC; CDR3 protein: CASSLELAGGRETQYF; D gene: TRBD2; V gene: TRBV5-5; J gene: TRBJ2-5; clone size: once
CDR3 DNA: TGTGCCAGCTCACCGATTGGGACAGGGGTGAATTCACCCCTCCACTTT; CDR3 protein: CASSPIGTGVNSPLHF; D gene: TRBD1; V gene: TRBV18; J gene: TRBJ1-6; clone size: -
CDR3 DNA: TGTGCCAGCAGCCTCAGGGGTAGCAATCAGCCCCAGCATTTT; CDR3 protein: CASSLRGSNQPQHF; D gene: -; V gene: TRBV13; J gene: TRBJ1-5; clone size: -